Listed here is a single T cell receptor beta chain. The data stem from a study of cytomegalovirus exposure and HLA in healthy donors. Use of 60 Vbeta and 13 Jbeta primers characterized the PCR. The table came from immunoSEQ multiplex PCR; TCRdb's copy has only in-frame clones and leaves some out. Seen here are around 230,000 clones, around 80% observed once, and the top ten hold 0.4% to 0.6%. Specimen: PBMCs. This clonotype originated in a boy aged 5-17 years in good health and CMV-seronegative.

The CDR3 bases are TGTGCCAGCAGCAATAGGGGACAGGGGTACGAGCAGTACTTC. Translation: CASSNRGQGYEQYF. J is TRBJ2-7 and V is TRBV11-3, with 10 positions matching TRBD1. Trimming at V came to 5 bases and at J to 4 bases, leaving 5 bases not matched to a gene. The CDR3 totals 14 residues. CDR1 and CDR2 from the germline V gene are SGHNT and YENEEA.